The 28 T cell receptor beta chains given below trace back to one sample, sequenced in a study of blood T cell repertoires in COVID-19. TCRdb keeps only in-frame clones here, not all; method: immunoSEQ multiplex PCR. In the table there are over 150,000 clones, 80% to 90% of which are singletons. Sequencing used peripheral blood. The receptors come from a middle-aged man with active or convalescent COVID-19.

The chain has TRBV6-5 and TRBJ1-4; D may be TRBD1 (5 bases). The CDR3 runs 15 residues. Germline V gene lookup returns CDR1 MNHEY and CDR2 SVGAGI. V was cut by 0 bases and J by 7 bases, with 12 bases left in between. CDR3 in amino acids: CASSYSRDSGEKLFF. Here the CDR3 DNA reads TGTGCCAGCAGTTACTCCAGGGATTCAGGTGAAAAACTGTTTTTT.

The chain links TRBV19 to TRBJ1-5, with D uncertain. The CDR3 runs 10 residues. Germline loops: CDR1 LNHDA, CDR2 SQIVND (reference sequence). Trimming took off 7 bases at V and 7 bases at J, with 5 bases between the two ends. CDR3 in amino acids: CASNQQPQHF. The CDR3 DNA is TGTGCCAGTAATCAGCAGCCCCAGCATTTT.

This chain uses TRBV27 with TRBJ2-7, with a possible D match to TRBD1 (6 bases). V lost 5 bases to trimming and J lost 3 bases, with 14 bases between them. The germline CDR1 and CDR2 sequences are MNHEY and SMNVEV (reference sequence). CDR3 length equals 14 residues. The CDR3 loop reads CASSLGQRFYEQYF. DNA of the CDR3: TGTGCCAGCAGTCTAGGACAGAGATTCTACGAGCAGTACTTC.

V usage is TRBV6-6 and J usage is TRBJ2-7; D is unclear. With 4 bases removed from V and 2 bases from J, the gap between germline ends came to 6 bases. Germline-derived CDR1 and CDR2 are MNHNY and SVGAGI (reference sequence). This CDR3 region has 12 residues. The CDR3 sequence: CASSSPAYEQYF. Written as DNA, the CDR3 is TGTGCCAGCAGTTCCCCCGCCTACGAGCAGTACTTC.

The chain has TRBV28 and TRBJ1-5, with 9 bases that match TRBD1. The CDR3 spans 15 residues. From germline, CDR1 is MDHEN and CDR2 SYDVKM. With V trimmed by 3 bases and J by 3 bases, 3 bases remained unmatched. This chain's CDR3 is CASSFRDRVNQPQHF. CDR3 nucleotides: TGTGCCAGCAGTTTTCGGGACAGGGTCAATCAGCCCCAGCATTTT.

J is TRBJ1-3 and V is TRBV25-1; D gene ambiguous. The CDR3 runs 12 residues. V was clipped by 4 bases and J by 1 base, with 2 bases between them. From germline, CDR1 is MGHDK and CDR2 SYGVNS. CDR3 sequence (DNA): TGTGCCAGCAGTGCGTCTGGAAACACCATATATTTT. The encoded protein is CASSASGNTIYF.

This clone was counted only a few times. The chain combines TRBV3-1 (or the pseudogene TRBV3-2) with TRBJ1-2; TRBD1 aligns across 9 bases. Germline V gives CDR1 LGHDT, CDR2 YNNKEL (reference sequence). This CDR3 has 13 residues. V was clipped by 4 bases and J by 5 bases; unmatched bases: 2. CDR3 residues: CASSPDRGYGYTF. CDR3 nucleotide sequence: TGTGCCAGCAGCCCGGACAGGGGTTATGGCTACACCTTC.

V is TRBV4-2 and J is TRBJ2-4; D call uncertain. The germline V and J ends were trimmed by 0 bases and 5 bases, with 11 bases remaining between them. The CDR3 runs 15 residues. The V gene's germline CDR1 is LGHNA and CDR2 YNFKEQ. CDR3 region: CASSQDSQRENIQYF. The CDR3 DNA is TGTGCCAGCAGCCAAGATAGCCAGAGAGAAAACATTCAGTACTTC.

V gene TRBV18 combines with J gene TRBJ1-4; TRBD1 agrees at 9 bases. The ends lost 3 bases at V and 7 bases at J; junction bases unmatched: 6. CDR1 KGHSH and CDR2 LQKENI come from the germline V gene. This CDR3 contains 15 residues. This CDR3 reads CASSPMGQGSEKLFF. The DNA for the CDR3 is TGTGCCAGCTCACCTATGGGACAGGGTAGTGAAAAACTGTTTTTT.

The CDR3 is CASKDRGLYGYTF. In DNA, the CDR3 is TGTGCCAGTAAAGATCGCGGACTTTATGGCTACACCTTC. This rearrangement joins TRBV19 to TRBJ1-2; D gene unclear. The germline CDR1 and CDR2 sequences are LNHDA and SQIVND (reference sequence). V was shortened by 7 bases and J by 5 bases, with 14 bases between the two germline ends. The CDR3 length is 13 residues. Drawing the rest from reference TRBV19 and TRBJ1-2, the complete variable domain is DGGITQSPKYLFRKEGQNVTLSCEQNLNHDAMYWYRQDPGQGLRLIYYSQIVNDFQKGDIAEGYSVSREKKESFPLTVTSAQKNPTAFYLCASKDRGLYGYTFGSGTRLTVV.

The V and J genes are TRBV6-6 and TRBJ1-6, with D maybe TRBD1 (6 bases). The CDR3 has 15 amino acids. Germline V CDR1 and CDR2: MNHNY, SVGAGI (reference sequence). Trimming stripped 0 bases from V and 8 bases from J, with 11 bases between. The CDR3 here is CASSYSEPGDSPLHF. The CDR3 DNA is TGTGCCAGCAGTTACTCGGAACCAGGGGATTCACCCCTCCACTTT.

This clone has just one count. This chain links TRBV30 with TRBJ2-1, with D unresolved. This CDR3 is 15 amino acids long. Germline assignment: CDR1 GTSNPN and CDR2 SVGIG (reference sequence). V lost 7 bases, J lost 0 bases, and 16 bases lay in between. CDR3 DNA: TGTGCCTCGTCACTTACAGAGAACTCCTACAATGAGCAGTTCTTC. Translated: CASSLTENSYNEQFF.

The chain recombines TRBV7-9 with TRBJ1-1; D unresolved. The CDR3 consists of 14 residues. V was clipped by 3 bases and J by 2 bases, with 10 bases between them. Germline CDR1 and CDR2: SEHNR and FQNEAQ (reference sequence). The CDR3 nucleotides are TGTGCCAGCAGCTTTAGTCAACCCAACACTGAAGCTTTCTTT. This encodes CASSFSQPNTEAFF.

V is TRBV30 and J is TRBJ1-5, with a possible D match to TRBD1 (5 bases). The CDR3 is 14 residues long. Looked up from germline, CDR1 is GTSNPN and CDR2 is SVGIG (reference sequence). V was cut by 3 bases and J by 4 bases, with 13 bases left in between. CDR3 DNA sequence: TGTGCCTGGAGAGGGGCAGGAAGTAATCAGCCCCAGCATTTT. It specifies CAWRGAGSNQPQHF.

CDR3 amino acids: CASSQDRPGGSGNTIYF. The DNA of the CDR3 is TGTGCCAGCAGCCAAGATCGACCGGGGGGCAGTGGAAACACCATATATTTT. The chain joins TRBV3-1 (or the pseudogene TRBV3-2) to TRBJ1-3, with D possibly matching TRBD1 (6 bases). The CDR3 extends over 17 amino acids. Trimming removed 0 bases at V and 3 bases at J, with 15 bases between. Germline values: CDR1 LGHDT, CDR2 YNNKEL (reference sequence).

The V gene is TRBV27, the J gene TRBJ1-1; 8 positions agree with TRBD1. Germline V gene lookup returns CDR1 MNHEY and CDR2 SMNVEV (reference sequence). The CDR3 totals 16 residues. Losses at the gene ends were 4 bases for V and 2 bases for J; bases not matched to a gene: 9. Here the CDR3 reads CASSYNRGFRNTEAFF. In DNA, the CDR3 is TGTGCCAGCAGTTACAACAGGGGGTTTAGAAACACTGAAGCTTTCTTT.

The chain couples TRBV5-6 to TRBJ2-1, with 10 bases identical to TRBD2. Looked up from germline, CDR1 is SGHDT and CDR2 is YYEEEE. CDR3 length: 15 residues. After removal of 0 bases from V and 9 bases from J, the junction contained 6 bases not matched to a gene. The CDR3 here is CASSLVSGRASEQFF. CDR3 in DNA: TGTGCCAGCAGCTTGGTGAGCGGGAGGGCGTCTGAGCAGTTCTTC.

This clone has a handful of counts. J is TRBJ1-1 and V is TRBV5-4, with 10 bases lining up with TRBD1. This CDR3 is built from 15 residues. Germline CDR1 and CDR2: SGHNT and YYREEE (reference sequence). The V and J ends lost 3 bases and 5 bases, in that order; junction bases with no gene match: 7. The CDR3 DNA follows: TGTGCCAGCAGCTCCCGGGACAGGGGAGAGACTGAAGCTTTCTTT. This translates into CASSSRDRGETEAFF.

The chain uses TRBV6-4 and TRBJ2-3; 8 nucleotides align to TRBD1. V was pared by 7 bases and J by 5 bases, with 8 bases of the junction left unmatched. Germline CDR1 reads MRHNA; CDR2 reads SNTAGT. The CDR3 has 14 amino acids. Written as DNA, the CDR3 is TGTGCCAGCAAAAGCGGACAGGGTGGAGATACGCAGTATTTT. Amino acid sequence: CASKSGQGGDTQYF.

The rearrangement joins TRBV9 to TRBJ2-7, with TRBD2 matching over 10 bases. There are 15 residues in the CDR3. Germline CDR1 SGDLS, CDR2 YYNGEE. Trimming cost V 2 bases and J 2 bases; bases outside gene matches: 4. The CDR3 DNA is TGTGCCAGCAGCGTTTCTGGGACTAGCGCCTACGAGCAGTACTTC. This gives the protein CASSVSGTSAYEQYF.

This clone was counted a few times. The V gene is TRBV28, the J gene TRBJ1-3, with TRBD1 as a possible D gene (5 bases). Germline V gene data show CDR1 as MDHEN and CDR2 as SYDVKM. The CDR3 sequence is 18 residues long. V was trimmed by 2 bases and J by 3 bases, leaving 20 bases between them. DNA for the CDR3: TGTGCCAGCAGTTTAGGCCCCAGCGGGGGACGCAGTGGAAACACCATATATTTT. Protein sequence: CASSLGPSGGRSGNTIYF. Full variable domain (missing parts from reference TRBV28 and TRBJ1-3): DVKVTQSSRYLVKRTGEKVFLECVQDMDHENMFWYRQDPGLGLRLIYFSYDVKMKEKGDIPEGYSVSREKKERFSLILESASTNQTSMYLCASSLGPSGGRSGNTIYFGEGSWLTVV.

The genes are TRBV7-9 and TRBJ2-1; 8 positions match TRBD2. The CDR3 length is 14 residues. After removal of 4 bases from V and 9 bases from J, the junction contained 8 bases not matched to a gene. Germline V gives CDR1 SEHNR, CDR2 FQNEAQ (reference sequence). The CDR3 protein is CASSSLRGGGEQFF. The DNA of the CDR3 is TGTGCCAGCAGCTCTCTCCGGGGGGGTGGTGAGCAGTTCTTC.

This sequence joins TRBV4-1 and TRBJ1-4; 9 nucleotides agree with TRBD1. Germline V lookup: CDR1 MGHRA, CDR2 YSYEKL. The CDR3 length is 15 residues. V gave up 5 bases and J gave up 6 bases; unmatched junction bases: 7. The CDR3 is CASSAPGQGDEKLFF. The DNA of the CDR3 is TGCGCCAGCAGCGCACCGGGACAGGGAGATGAAAAACTGTTTTTT.

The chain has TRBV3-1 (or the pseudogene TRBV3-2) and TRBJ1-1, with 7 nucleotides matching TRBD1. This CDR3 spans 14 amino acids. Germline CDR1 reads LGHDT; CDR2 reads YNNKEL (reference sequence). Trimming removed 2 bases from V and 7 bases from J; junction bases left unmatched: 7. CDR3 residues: CASSQSTGNGEAFF. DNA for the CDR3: TGTGCCAGCAGCCAATCGACAGGGAATGGTGAAGCTTTCTTT.

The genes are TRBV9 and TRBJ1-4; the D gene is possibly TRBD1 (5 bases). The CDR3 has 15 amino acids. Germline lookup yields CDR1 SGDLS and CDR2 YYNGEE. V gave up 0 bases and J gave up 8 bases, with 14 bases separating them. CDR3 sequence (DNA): TGTGCCAGCAGCGTAGTTGCAGGGCCGGAGGAAAAACTGTTTTTT. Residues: CASSVVAGPEEKLFF. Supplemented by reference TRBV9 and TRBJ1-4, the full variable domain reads DSGVTQTPKHLITATGQRVTLRCSPRSGDLSVYWYQQSLDQGLQFLIQYYNGEERAKGNILERFSAQQFPDLHSELNLSSLELGDSALYFCASSVVAGPEEKLFFGSGTQLSVL.

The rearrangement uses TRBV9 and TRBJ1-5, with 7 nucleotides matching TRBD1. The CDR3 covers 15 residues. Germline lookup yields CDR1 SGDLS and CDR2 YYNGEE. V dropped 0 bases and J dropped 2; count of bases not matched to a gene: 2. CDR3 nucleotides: TGTGCCAGCAGCGTAGCTCAGGGGGGCAATCAGCCCCAGCATTTT. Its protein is CASSVAQGGNQPQHF.

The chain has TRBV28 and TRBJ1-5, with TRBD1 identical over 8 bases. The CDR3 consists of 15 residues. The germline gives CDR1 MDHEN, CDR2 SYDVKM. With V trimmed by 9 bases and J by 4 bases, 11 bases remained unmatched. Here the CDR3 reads CASLLDRVSNQPQHF. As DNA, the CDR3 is TGTGCCAGTCTATTGGACAGGGTATCAAATCAGCCCCAGCATTTT.

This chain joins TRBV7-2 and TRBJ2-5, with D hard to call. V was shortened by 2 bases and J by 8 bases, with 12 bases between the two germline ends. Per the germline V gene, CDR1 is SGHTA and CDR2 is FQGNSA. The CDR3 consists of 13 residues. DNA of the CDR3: TGTGCCAGCAGCTTAAGCCCCTCCGGTACCCAGTACTTC. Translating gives CASSLSPSGTQYF.